The clone carrying this TCR beta chain was recorded a few times. Its antigen is as yet unknown. Patients had received no treatment of any kind before thyroid surgery. This record comes from a study of metastatic and nonmetastatic thyroid tumors. The wider study: The authors compared repertoires across blood and tumor or nodule tissue from malignant and benign thyroid patients.

Findings of the study overall: The study reportedly found significantly higher TCR beta diversity in malignant thyroid tumors than benign nodules, in blood and tumor.

Authors' methods: The study built a papillary thyroid cancer distant-metastasis classifier from CDR3 differences across clinicopathological groups. MiXCR was used by TCRdb to re-call the PCR reads. The V and J calls, along with clone size, are taken from TCRdb and not from the paper's own processing. The data hold 15,000 to 20,000 clones, with about 25% observed a single time. V trimming: 5 bases; J trimming: 0 bases; junction bases outside the gene matches: 6. The CDR3 sequence is 16 residues long. From germline, CDR1 is LNHDA and CDR2 SQIVND (reference sequence). The chain joins TRBV19 to TRBJ2-3; 9 bases fit TRBD1. The origin of this receptor is a female donor with papillary thyroid cancer or a benign thyroid nodule (not recorded which). Some clones in this sample may be carry-over from other donors' samples. The specimen was adjacent normal tissue. The CDR3 region is CASSPRTGVSTDTQYF. CDR3 coding DNA: TGTGCCAGTAGTCCCCGGACAGGGGTTAGCACAGATACGCAGTATTTT.